This T cell receptor beta chain comes out of a study of blood T cell repertoires in COVID-19. Germline CDR1 SGHRS, CDR2 YFSETQ. The CDR3 totals 15 residues. Trimming at V came to 3 bases and at J to 5 bases, leaving 4 bases not matched to a gene. Clones were sequenced by immunoSEQ multiplex PCR, and TCRdb holds only the in-frame ones, with some missing. The sample shows 200,000 to 300,000 clones, about 80% of them seen only once. The clonotype comes from a woman older than 75 with acute or convalescent COVID-19. Sequenced input: peripheral blood. J is TRBJ2-5 and V is TRBV5-1, with 13 bases identical to TRBD2. CDR3 DNA: TGCGCCAGCAGCTCGGGGACTAGCGGGATGGAGACCCAGTACTTC. It translates to CASSSGTSGMETQYF.